The next 14 T cell receptor beta chains were all read from a single sample in a study of blood T cell repertoires in COVID-19. Profiled with immunoSEQ multiplex PCR; TCRdb holds only in-frame clones, not every one. Among 200,000 to 250,000 clones listed, 80% to 90% were seen once. The sample comprised PBMCs or T cells enriched from blood (not recorded which). These TCRs come from a woman aged 40 to 50 with acute COVID-19.

The chain couples TRBV19 to TRBJ1-2; 8 nucleotides match TRBD1. V lost 5 bases, J lost 8 bases, and 25 bases stayed unmatched. The germline CDR1 and CDR2 sequences are LNHDA and SQIVND (reference sequence). The CDR3 runs to 19 residues. The CDR3 loop reads CASSLLGGQGRRAPIGYTF. CDR3 nucleotides: TGTGCCAGTAGTCTTCTCGGTGGACAGGGAAGACGGGCCCCCATCGGCTACACCTTC.

This chain joins TRBV19 and TRBJ1-1; no clear D. The V end was cut by 4 bases, the J end by 3 bases, with 12 bases between. The germline V gene encodes CDR1 LNHDA and CDR2 SQIVND (reference sequence). CDR3 length: 14 amino acids. CDR3 loop: CASSNGPGDTEAFF. CDR3 nucleotide sequence: TGTGCCAGTAGTAACGGTCCCGGGGACACTGAAGCTTTCTTT.

The chain couples TRBV24-1 to TRBJ1-1, with TRBD1 matching 7 bases. The germline CDR1 and CDR2 sequences are KGHDR and SFDVKD. The trim removed 3 bases at V and 0 bases at J, leaving 9 bases unmatched. CDR3 length: 17 residues. The DNA for the CDR3 is TGTGCCACCAGTGATGGGAGACAGGGTCGGATGAACACTGAAGCTTTCTTT. It is translated as CATSDGRQGRMNTEAFF.

The V call is TRBV28, the J call TRBJ2-1; 7 bases are shared with TRBD2. After removal of 7 bases from V and 0 bases from J, the junction contained 24 bases not matched to a gene. Germline V gene lookup returns CDR1 MDHEN and CDR2 SYDVKM. There are 21 residues in the CDR3. Here the CDR3 reads CASTTLRSGGVSISSYNEQFF. CDR3 DNA sequence: TGTGCCAGCACCACCCTTCGTTCTGGGGGGGTGTCAATAAGCTCCTACAATGAGCAGTTCTTC. Full variable domain (outside the CDR3, taken from reference TRBV28 and TRBJ2-1): DVKVTQSSRYLVKRTGEKVFLECVQDMDHENMFWYRQDPGLGLRLIYFSYDVKMKEKGDIPEGYSVSREKKERFSLILESASTNQTSMYLCASTTLRSGGVSISSYNEQFFGPGTRLTVL.

The CDR3 nucleotides are TGTGCCAGCAGTAGCTCTCGGGATGAGCAGTTCTTC. The encoded protein is CASSSSRDEQFF. J is TRBJ2-1 and V is TRBV6-5; D is unclear. Germline V gene data show CDR1 as MNHEY and CDR2 as SVGAGI. The V gene lost 5 bases and the J gene lost 8 bases, with 10 bases spanning the gap. The CDR3 consists of 12 residues.

The chain couples TRBV12-3 or TRBV12-4 to TRBJ2-7; TRBD1 agrees at 8 bases. J was trimmed by 8 bases and V by 5 bases; bases with no gene match: 5. The CDR3 spans 12 residues. The CDR3 is CASSPGGVKQYF. CDR3 bases: TGTGCCAGCAGTCCAGGGGGCGTGAAGCAGTACTTC.

V usage is TRBV5-1 and J usage is TRBJ1-1; D is perhaps TRBD1 (5 bases). The CDR3 runs to 17 residues. CDR1 is SGHRS and CDR2 is YFSETQ in the germline V gene. V was shortened by 2 bases and J by 3 bases, with 20 bases between the two germline ends. The CDR3, as DNA: TGCGCCAGCAGCTTTAAGTCTATGGGGGGGAAGGACACTGAAGCTTTCTTT. The encoded protein is CASSFKSMGGKDTEAFF.

The V and J genes are TRBV19 and TRBJ2-2; D gene ambiguous. Trimming stripped 4 bases from V and 0 bases from J, with 9 bases between. This CDR3 is built from 15 residues. The germline CDR1 and CDR2 sequences are LNHDA and SQIVND (reference sequence). The CDR3 loop is CASSSDQANTGELFF. Here the CDR3 DNA reads TGTGCCAGTAGTAGCGATCAGGCGAACACCGGGGAGCTGTTTTTT.

The chain combines TRBV27 with TRBJ2-3; 9 bases map to TRBD2. The J segment lost 1 base and the V segment lost 7 bases, leaving 9 bases of the junction unmatched. The CDR3 sequence is 16 residues long. Germline loops: CDR1 MNHEY, CDR2 SMNVEV (reference sequence). CDR3: CASKTRLAGRTDTQYF. The CDR3 DNA is TGTGCCAGCAAGACAAGGCTAGCGGGGCGCACAGATACGCAGTATTTT.

The V and J genes are TRBV3-1 (or the pseudogene TRBV3-2) and TRBJ2-5; D perhaps matches TRBD2 (5 bases). V lost 4 bases to trimming and J lost 7 bases, with 13 bases between them. Germline CDR1 and CDR2: LGHDT and YNNKEL (reference sequence). This CDR3 is 13 amino acids long. CDR3 nucleotide sequence: TGTGCCAGCAGCCCTCATAGGGCGGGGACCCAGTACTTC. Its protein product is CASSPHRAGTQYF.

The CDR3 DNA reads as TGTGCCAGCTCGGCGGGCCGGGACACTGAAGCTTTCTTT. Amino acid sequence: CASSAGRDTEAFF. The chain couples TRBV18 to TRBJ1-1; D is ambiguous. Trimming removed 6 bases at V and 3 bases at J, with 11 bases between. Looked up from germline, CDR1 is KGHSH and CDR2 is LQKENI. The CDR3 has 13 amino acids.

This clone was detected only once. The chain combines TRBV5-1 with TRBJ2-3; 10 nucleotides line up with TRBD1. The CDR3 is made up of 17 amino acids. Germline lookup yields CDR1 SGHRS and CDR2 YFSETQ. J gave up 4 bases and V 0 bases, and 8 bases lay outside the gene matches. CDR3 bases: TGCGCCAGCAGCTTGGCAGAAGGGACAGGGGTTTCAGATACGCAGTATTTT. Residues: CASSLAEGTGVSDTQYF.

This chain links TRBV6-2 or TRBV6-3 with TRBJ1-1; D is unclear. V gave up 6 bases and J gave up 3 bases, with 14 bases separating them. CDR3 length: 14 residues. Germline CDR1 reads MNHEY; CDR2 reads SVGEGT. This CDR3 is CASSAGGWDTEAFF. In nucleotides, the CDR3 is TGTGCCAGCAGCGCAGGAGGATGGGACACTGAAGCTTTCTTT.

As concerns this clone: Within the sample, other DNA sequences also encode this same CDR3. This chain connects TRBV28 to TRBJ2-7; maybe TRBD2 (5 bases). Germline V gene data show CDR1 as MDHEN and CDR2 as SYDVKM. The CDR3 totals 11 residues. V dropped 8 bases and J dropped 3 bases, with 8 bases sitting between them. CDR3 DNA sequence: TGTGCCAGCTCTCGGGGCTACGAGCAGTACTTC. This sequence encodes CASSRGYEQYF.